This T cell receptor (beta chain) was found in a study of HIV-infected patients and healthy controls. MiXCR was run by TCRdb on the 5' RACE reads, yielding one entry per CDR3 protein. The sample has about 17,000 distinct CDR3 sequences, less than 20% seen once; the top ten hold less than 30%. Sequencing was done on a sample of CD8+ T cells from blood. This TCR was sampled from a human donor in good health.

CDR3: CASRLRTSANNEQFF. Written as DNA, the CDR3 is TGTGCCAGCAGGCTGAGGACTAGCGCTAACAATGAGCAGTTCTTC. The chain combines TRBV12-3 or TRBV12-4 with TRBJ2-1; 9 bases are shared with TRBD2. The CDR3 spans 15 residues. The ends lost 6 bases at V and 5 bases at J; junction bases unmatched: 8.